This paragraph reports one T cell receptor beta chain. This entry comes from a study of blood T cell repertoires in COVID-19. TCRdb keeps only in-frame clones here, not all; method: immunoSEQ multiplex PCR. This table has under 40,000 clones, less than 85% appearing once. Looked up from germline, CDR1 is LNHDA and CDR2 is SQIVND (reference sequence). Germline trimming cut 2 bases from V and 0 bases from J; bases unmatched to any gene: 0. The CDR3 is 14 amino acids. The source of this sequence is a woman aged 70-85 years with acute or convalescent COVID-19. The sequencing input was peripheral blood. V and J are TRBV19 and TRBJ2-7; TRBD2 agrees at 8 bases. The CDR3 region is CASSISGSSYEQYF. CDR3 DNA sequence: TGTGCCAGTAGTATAAGCGGGAGCTCCTACGAGCAGTACTTC. Full variable domain (outside the CDR3, taken from reference TRBV19 and TRBJ2-7): DGGITQSPKYLFRKEGQNVTLSCEQNLNHDAMYWYRQDPGQGLRLIYYSQIVNDFQKGDIAEGYSVSREKKESFPLTVTSAQKNPTAFYLCASSISGSSYEQYFGPGTRLTVT.